Listed below are T cell receptor beta chains from one sample, sequenced in a study of PD-L1 blockade in urothelial cancer. TCRdb keeps only in-frame clones here, not all; method: immunoSEQ multiplex PCR. The data show around 40,000 clones, roughly 91% seen once. Source: PBMCs, taken around atezolizumab (anti-PD-L1) treatment. The receptors shown here come from a man in his sixties with urothelial cancer. CDR3s include the opening cysteine and the closing phenylalanine or tryptophan. Each record gives: V gene, J gene, CDR3 protein.

>TRBV28|TRBJ2-7
CASSLRPEGAEQYF
>TRBV5-1|TRBJ1-1
CASSLDGQYMNTEAFF
>TRBV6-5|TRBJ1-1
CASSYSNPEEAFF
>TRBV19|TRBJ1-3
CASSIQAGTREWNTIYF
>TRBV19|TRBJ2-4
CASSQTGMGNIQYF
>TRBV14|TRBJ2-3
CASSQALAGVGDTQYF
>TRBV6-1|TRBJ1-2
CASSEAVGHSNYGYTF
>TRBV18|TRBJ2-7
CASLRDSRSYEQYF
>TRBV19|TRBJ1-4
CASSTRSQGYEKLFF
>TRBV5-1|TRBJ1-5
CASRTDPRQPQHF
>TRBV27|TRBJ2-1
CASSLHRVRSEQFF
>TRBV11-3|TRBJ2-3
CASSYGGFTDTQYF
>TRBV19|TRBJ1-5
CASHLSQGSNQPQHF
>TRBV6-6|TRBJ1-1
CASSLDRVNSEAFF
>TRBV6-1|TRBJ2-3
CASIPGHNTDTQYF
>TRBV7-2|TRBJ1-2
CASSLVGQVTGYTF
>TRBV7-9|TRBJ2-5
CASSLKAGTGPETQYF
>TRBV6-1|TRBJ1-1
CASSATQGSNTEAFF
>TRBV7-2|TRBJ2-1
CASSLTAGSNEQFF
>TRBV11-2|TRBJ2-6
CASSPVQGTGANVLTF
>TRBV5-3|TRBJ2-7
CARSDGQGRSYEQYF
>TRBV6-5|TRBJ1-2
CASTYSADNGYTF
>TRBV30|TRBJ1-2
CAWSAGGYYGYTF
>TRBV14|TRBJ2-7
CASSQGAGEQYF
>TRBV7-8|TRBJ2-1
CASSLQGLAGNEQFF
>TRBV11-2|TRBJ1-2
CASSLSGGVGYTF
>TRBV19|TRBJ1-1
CASSKGGVSVNTEAFF
>TRBV19|TRBJ1-5
CASREQGNGNQPQHF
>TRBV11-2|TRBJ1-6
CASSQPRIPYNSPLHF
>TRBV2|TRBJ1-6
CASSRDRFGHSPLHF
>TRBV7-9|TRBJ2-2
CASSFTLGAGELFF
>TRBV4-1|TRBJ2-7
CASSQVTGVHEQYF
>TRBV6-1|TRBJ2-1
CASKGRQGADEQFF
>TRBV5-1|TRBJ2-2
CASSGFPGQGTTGELFF
>TRBV2|TRBJ2-5
CASSAGGLKETQYF
>TRBV11-3|TRBJ2-3
CASRVQLAWGTDTQYF
>TRBV25-1|TRBJ2-1
CASSGGTSGDYNEQFF
>TRBV6-5|TRBJ2-7
CASSSGTKKYF
>TRBV4-2|TRBJ2-1
CASSQDLAGTRNNEQFF
>TRBV14|TRBJ2-5
CASRRDFQETQYF
>TRBV6-6|TRBJ2-2
CASSEGDGVGELFF
>TRBV28|TRBJ2-1
CASSDTKREPNEQFF